This T cell receptor beta chain was captured in a study of siplizumab effects on memory and regulatory T cells (dated by TCRdb to between 2018 and 2020). Regarding the complete study: The effect of the anti-CD2 antibody siplizumab on alloreactive T-cell subsets was examined in allogeneic mixed lymphocyte reactions constructed from human PBMCs.

Points the paper makes about the study in general: Unstimulated naive T cells appeared to be more diverse than memory T cells, and naive cells seemed to make a substantial contribution to the alloresponse. Sequences below about 10^-5 frequency were poorly captured, so only a minor fraction of alloreactive clones could be mapped to unstimulated subsets. Of the alloreactive CD4+ clones that could be mapped, the Treg-derived share averaged about 67% with siplizumab compared with under 35% in control reactions. About 80-96% of proliferating CD4+ or CD8+ clones could not be given a naive or memory phenotype. The cumulative frequency of alloreactive sequences that could be traced back to unstimulated CD4+ memory T cells was significantly reduced by siplizumab. The suppressive function of proliferating Tregs from siplizumab cultures was not functionally confirmed.

The CDR3 contains 14 residues, cysteine and phenylalanine counted. This entry keeps only the CDR3 DNA: 42 bases, framed from base 1. V and J lose 1 base and 5 bases, and a span of 11 bases separates them. From the germline V gene, CDR1 is MNHNS and CDR2 is SASEGT. The library was prepared using the immunoSEQ multiplex PCR assay. Some 1.1 x 10^5 TCR templates per sample were assayed by the deep sequencing platform. Genomic DNA extracted from sorted T cells was used for TCRbeta CDR3 sequencing. The study's own analysis went as follows. The R programming language was used for the clonal analysis of the TCRbeta CDR3 data. Comparing unstimulated samples against CFSE-low samples taken after the reaction was how alloreactive CD4+ and CD8+ clones were defined. Alloreactive CD4+ clones were assigned to regulatory or non-regulatory origin by matching sequences to sorted unstimulated Treg and non-Treg repertoires. The immuneACCESS repertoire file appears here via TCRdb, limited to in-frame rearrangements. These files lack a portion of the clones; in checked studies, under half of the deficit traces to unresolved V genes, and the cause of the others is not known. Clone size and the V and J calls come from that table; the DNA yielded D and trimming. The sample records about 110,000 clones, roughly 92% of which are singletons. Of the sample, around 1.3% falls within the top ten clones.

Points on this clone: Its binding antigen is unknown. Qualities for individual bases were not recorded, and no much larger clone is one base off.

TCRbeta CDR3 sequencing was performed on sorted unstimulated T cells and on proliferating T cells recovered from mixed lymphocyte reactions. Fresh whole blood from roughly ten HLA-typed healthy donors was used to isolate PBMCs. The sequence came from a human donor in good health. This sequence uses TRBV6-1 and TRBJ1-2, with no reliable assignment of the D segment. The material sequenced was CD4+ T cells sorted from blood. The nucleotide sequence is TGTGCCAGCAGTGAAGTCGTCAACTCATATGGCTACACCTTC. This encodes CASSEVVNSYGYTF.